Below, 25 T cell receptor beta chains from the same sample are listed, as sequenced in a study of blood T cell repertoires in COVID-19. Some clones are missing from TCRdb's copy, which holds only in-frame ones; the method was immunoSEQ multiplex PCR. The profile shows around 57,000 clones, approximately 79% of them singletons. The sequenced material came from peripheral blood. The receptor source for this set is a woman in her 70s with acute or convalescent COVID-19.

The V gene is TRBV24-1, the J gene TRBJ2-7, with 8 nucleotides matching TRBD2. The CDR3 spans 15 residues. Germline CDR1 is KGHDR and CDR2 is SFDVKD. Trimming removed 8 bases from V and 2 bases from J; junction bases left unmatched: 10. CDR3 DNA: TGTGCCACCAATCCTGGGGGTAGCGGGGCCTACGAGCAGTACTTC. It translates to CATNPGGSGAYEQYF.

The chain links TRBV7-2 to TRBJ1-2; TRBD1 agrees at 8 bases. This CDR3 has 15 amino acids. J was trimmed by 7 bases and V by 2 bases; bases with no gene match: 9. Germline loops: CDR1 SGHTA, CDR2 FQGNSA. The chain's CDR3 is CASSLNRGIGGGYTF. DNA of the CDR3: TGTGCCAGCAGCTTAAACAGGGGGATAGGCGGTGGCTACACCTTC. Together with reference TRBV7-2 and TRBJ1-2, the CDR3 gives the full variable domain: GAGVSQSPSNKVTEKGKDVELRCDPISGHTALYWYRQSLGQGLEFLIYFQGNSAPDKSGLPSDRFSAERTGGSVSTLTIQRTQQEDSAVYLCASSLNRGIGGGYTFGSGTRLTVV.

The chain combines TRBV2 with TRBJ2-5; 12 positions agree with TRBD2. The CDR3 runs 17 residues. The V segment lost 4 bases and the J segment 10 bases; nucleotides outside the gene matches: 16. Germline V lookup: CDR1 SNHLY, CDR2 FYNNEI. CDR3 coding DNA: TGTGCCAGCAGTGCTGGACTAGCGGGGACGTCTACGGGGGACCAGTACTTC. Amino acids: CASSAGLAGTSTGDQYF.

The chain uses TRBV4-2 and TRBJ2-3; TRBD2 agrees at 15 bases. Per germline, CDR1 LGHNA and CDR2 YNFKEQ. The CDR3 has 20 residues. V shed 4 bases and J 4 bases; nucleotides not matched to a gene: 15. CDR3 loop: CASSRRTSGGGPGSADTQYF. CDR3 nucleotides: TGTGCCAGCAGCCGTAGGACTAGCGGGGGGGGACCAGGGTCTGCAGATACGCAGTATTTT.

This rearrangement joins TRBV24-1 to TRBJ2-3, with TRBD2 identical over 16 bases. The germline V gene encodes CDR1 KGHDR and CDR2 SFDVKD. The CDR3 has 18 amino acids. Losses at the gene ends were 2 bases for V and 7 bases for J; bases not matched to a gene: 8. DNA of the CDR3: TGTGCCACCAGTGATTCTGGGACTAGCGGGGGGGCCGGTAATACGCAGTATTTT. Translating gives CATSDSGTSGGAGNTQYF.

The chain carries TRBV30 and TRBJ1-5; 7 positions match TRBD1. Germline assignment: CDR1 GTSNPN and CDR2 SVGIG (reference sequence). The CDR3 totals 14 residues. V was clipped by 6 bases and J by 8 bases; unmatched bases: 13. The chain's CDR3 is CACTTVGGMEPQHF. DNA of the CDR3: TGTGCCTGCACCACCGTAGGGGGCATGGAGCCCCAGCATTTT.

V gene TRBV7-2 combines with J gene TRBJ1-1, with a weak D call TRBD1 (6 bases). V gave up 0 bases and J gave up 4 bases, with 15 bases separating them. Germline assignment: CDR1 SGHTA and CDR2 FQGNSA. This CDR3 has 16 amino acids. The CDR3 is CASSLASGGRSTEAFF. The CDR3 DNA follows: TGTGCCAGCAGCTTAGCTTCGGGGGGGCGTTCCACTGAAGCTTTCTTT.

As concerns this clone: Germline and junction disagree at one end, which may indicate a read error. The rearrangement joins TRBV18 to TRBJ2-7; weak D call: TRBD2 (6 bases). The CDR3 has 14 amino acids. Per the germline V gene, CDR1 is KGHSH and CDR2 is LQKENI. DNA of the CDR3: TGTGCCAGCTCACCACGGGGGGACTCCGACGAGCAGTACTTC. Translating it yields CASSPRGDSDEQYF.

The chain recombines TRBV29-1 with TRBJ2-1; perhaps TRBD2 as D (5 bases). V shed 4 bases and J shed 4 bases, with 8 bases lying between them. The CDR3 has 12 amino acids. CDR1 and CDR2 from the germline V gene are SQVTM and ANQGSEA. The chain's CDR3 is CSVGGYYNEQFF. CDR3 in DNA: TGCAGCGTTGGAGGGTATTACAATGAGCAGTTCTTC.

The chain links TRBV7-6 to TRBJ1-5, with D tentatively TRBD1 (6 bases). The germline CDR1 and CDR2 sequences are SGHVS and FNYEAQ. The CDR3 contains 18 residues. V shed 1 base and J shed 0 bases, with 16 bases lying between them. The CDR3 is CASSLGGQGRDSNQPQHF. CDR3 in DNA: TGTGCCAGCAGCTTAGGGGGGCAGGGGAGGGATAGCAATCAGCCCCAGCATTTT.

The chain is built from TRBV19 and TRBJ2-2; D may be TRBD1 (5 bases). V dropped 9 bases and J dropped 3 bases, with 23 bases sitting between them. Per germline, CDR1 LNHDA and CDR2 SQIVND (reference sequence). CDR3 length: 17 residues. The CDR3 is CASSIKSDIRDTGELFF. The CDR3 bases are TGTGCCAGCAGCATCAAATCGGACATACGGGACACCGGGGAGCTGTTTTTT.

This clone was recorded only once. The gene calls are TRBV6-4 and TRBJ2-1; TRBD1 might be the D (5 bases). Trimming stripped 5 bases from V and 5 bases from J, with 16 bases between. CDR3 length: 15 amino acids. Per the germline V gene, CDR1 is MRHNA and CDR2 is SNTAGT. This chain's CDR3 is CASSRQGTGNNEQFF. In DNA form, the CDR3 reads TGTGCCAGCAGTAGGCAGGGCACCGGAAACAATGAGCAGTTCTTC.

The rearrangement uses TRBV3-1 (or the pseudogene TRBV3-2) and TRBJ2-5, with 7 bases lining up with TRBD2. The V and J ends lost 8 bases and 1 base, in that order; junction bases with no gene match: 7. From germline, CDR1 is LGHDT and CDR2 YNNKEL (reference sequence). The CDR3 loop spans 14 amino acids. This chain's CDR3 is CASSLIAGQETQYF. The CDR3 region has the DNA TGTGCCAGCTCTCTCATAGCGGGCCAAGAGACCCAGTACTTC.

The sample holds a few counts of this clone. This sequence joins TRBV18 and TRBJ1-2; possibly TRBD1 for D (5 bases). The CDR3 is 16 amino acids. V gave up 1 base and J gave up 4 bases, with 16 bases separating them. Per the germline V gene, CDR1 is KGHSH and CDR2 is LQKENI. CDR3 nucleotide sequence: TGTGCCAGCTCACCACTTCTTGGGGGGAGTAGCTATGGCTACACCTTC. Its protein is CASSPLLGGSSYGYTF.

This rearrangement joins TRBV27 to TRBJ1-2, with 7 bases that match TRBD1. There are 12 residues in the CDR3. J gave up 8 bases and V 6 bases, and 6 bases lay outside the gene matches. Germline loops: CDR1 MNHEY, CDR2 SMNVEV (reference sequence). Here the CDR3 DNA reads TGTGCCAGCAGCACCGACAGGGTAGGCTACACCTTC. This encodes CASSTDRVGYTF.

J is TRBJ2-5 and V is TRBV9; TRBD2 agrees at 7 bases. Germline V gene sequence: CDR1 SGDLS, CDR2 YYNGEE. The CDR3 loop spans 16 amino acids. J was trimmed by 1 base and V by 0 bases; bases with no gene match: 6. The CDR3 coding sequence is TGTGCCAGCAGCGTAGCTAGCGGAGCACCCCAAGAGACCCAGTACTTC. Amino acids: CASSVASGAPQETQYF.

The chain combines TRBV5-1 with TRBJ1-1, with 7 nucleotides matching TRBD1. This CDR3 region has 16 residues. With 0 bases clipped from V and 1 base from J, the junction kept 6 bases outside the gene matches. CDR1 SGHRS and CDR2 YFSETQ come from the germline V gene. This CDR3 reads CASSLGQGLWNTEAFF. CDR3 sequence (DNA): TGCGCCAGCAGCTTGGGACAGGGACTTTGGAACACTGAAGCTTTCTTT.

This chain connects TRBV7-2 to TRBJ2-5; D is perhaps TRBD2 (6 bases). Germline CDR1 is SGHTA and CDR2 is FQGNSA. Trimming took 3 bases from V and 6 from J, leaving 14 bases between them. The length of the CDR3 is 14 residues. The CDR3 reads CASSLNSRGKTQYF. The CDR3 DNA is TGTGCCAGCAGCTTGAATAGCCGCGGGAAGACCCAGTACTTC.

In this sample, this clone turned up a few times. J is TRBJ1-2 and V is TRBV5-1; TRBD1 agrees at 11 bases. This CDR3 is 16 amino acids long. The V gene end was trimmed by 0 bases and the J gene end by 8 bases; junction bases not matched to a gene: 9. The V gene's germline CDR1 is SGHRS and CDR2 YFSETQ. CDR3 region: CASSLEGQGASGGYTF. The CDR3 nucleotides are TGCGCCAGCAGCTTGGAAGGACAGGGGGCGAGTGGAGGCTACACCTTC.

The chain uses TRBV30 and TRBJ2-3; a weak D match, TRBD1 (5 bases). CDR1 is GTSNPN and CDR2 is SVGIG in the germline V gene (reference sequence). V lost 4 bases and J 0 bases, leaving 8 bases between the germline ends. This CDR3 region has 13 residues. CDR3: CAWKGASTDTQYF. The CDR3 coding sequence is TGTGCCTGGAAAGGGGCCAGCACAGATACGCAGTATTTT.

This clone occurred a few times. The chain links TRBV20-1 to TRBJ1-2; 9 bases map to TRBD1. Per the germline V gene, CDR1 is DFQATT and CDR2 is SNEGSKA (reference sequence). The J segment lost 6 bases and the V segment lost 3 bases, leaving 5 bases of the junction unmatched. CDR3 size: 13 residues. The CDR3 here is CSASGDRVDGYTF. The CDR3, as DNA: TGCAGTGCTAGTGGGGACAGGGTCGATGGCTACACCTTC.

This clone was counted only a few times. V is TRBV4-1 and J is TRBJ2-3, with D tentatively TRBD2 (8 bases). V was cut by 4 bases and J by 5 bases, with 19 bases left in between. This CDR3 spans 16 amino acids. From germline, CDR1 is MGHRA and CDR2 YSYEKL. In DNA form, the CDR3 reads TGCGCCAGCAGCCCGGGAGGGGGCAGGGGAGGAGATACGCAGTATTTT. Its protein product is CASSPGGGRGGDTQYF.

This clone was counted between two and nine times. This rearrangement joins TRBV3-1 (or the pseudogene TRBV3-2) to TRBJ1-1; 9 positions match TRBD1. V gave up 3 bases and J gave up 5 bases; unmatched junction bases: 7. CDR1 is LGHDT, CDR2 YNNKEL, per germline (reference sequence). The CDR3 has 15 residues. This CDR3 is CASSHRNRGPTEAFF. The CDR3 nucleotides are TGTGCCAGCAGCCATCGGAACAGGGGGCCAACTGAAGCTTTCTTT.

This clone has just one count. The V call is TRBV28, the J call TRBJ1-1; 7 bases fit TRBD1. V gave up 8 bases and J gave up 5 bases; unmatched junction bases: 11. The length of the CDR3 is 14 residues. Germline V gene sequence: CDR1 MDHEN, CDR2 SYDVKM. This chain's CDR3 is CASGTDPRTTEAFF. The DNA for the CDR3 is TGTGCCAGCGGGACAGACCCCCGAACGACTGAAGCTTTCTTT.

V gene TRBV6-2 or TRBV6-3 combines with J gene TRBJ1-1; 8 bases are a match to TRBD1. The CDR3 loop spans 15 amino acids. The germline V gene has CDR1 MNHEY and CDR2 SVGEGT. V shed 4 bases, J shed 4 bases, and the junction held 8 bases outside the gene matches. CDR3 sequence reads: CASSSRTGRSTEAFF. CDR3 nucleotides: TGTGCCAGCAGTTCTCGGACAGGGAGGAGCACTGAAGCTTTCTTT.